A selection of T cell receptor beta chains follows, all from one sample in a study of spatial heterogeneity in lung cancer. Via MiXCR, TCRdb re-called the 5' RACE reads, giving one row per CDR3 protein. The top ten hold 10% of the sample, which has 9,500 to 10,000 distinct CDR3 sequences, about 6% seen once. Source: lung tumor tissue, taken at surgery. Receptor source: a male donor with early-stage non-small cell lung cancer. Each CDR3 is given with its conserved first and last residue. The D gene is left open where the match is weak. Clone sizes are given selectively: once, few, many, or a class where the clone is expanded.

v_call	j_call	clone_size	d_call	cdr3_aa	cdr3_nt
TRBV7-3	TRBJ1-1	many	-	CASSSQTNTEAFF	TGTGCCAGCAGCTCCCAGACTAACACTGAAGCTTTCTTT
TRBV12-5	TRBJ1-5	many	-	CASGLVQGPHNQPQHF	TGTGCTAGTGGTTTGGTACAGGGCCCTCACAATCAGCCCCAGCATTTT
TRBV6-1	TRBJ1-3	many	TRBD1	CASQTGQGNTIYF	TGTGCCAGTCAGACAGGGCAAGGAAACACCATATATTTT
TRBV3-1	TRBJ1-1	many	-	CASSQTGRVTEAFF	TGTGCCAGCAGCCAAACAGGGAGGGTCACTGAAGCTTTCTTT
TRBV15	TRBJ2-1	many	TRBD2	CATSGSGTSGRVNEQFF	TGTGCCACCAGCGGGTCTGGGACTAGCGGGAGGGTCAATGAGCAGTTCTTC
TRBV11-2	TRBJ2-1	many	TRBD2	CASSLQLAGSNEQFF	TGTGCCAGCAGCCTCCAATTAGCGGGCTCCAATGAGCAGTTCTTC
TRBV14	TRBJ2-5	many	-	CASSQVLGTQYF	TGTGCCAGCAGCCAAGTTCTGGGGACCCAGTACTTC
TRBV7-2	TRBJ1-1	once	TRBD1	CASSLQGARTEAFF	TGTGCCAGCAGCTTACAGGGGGCCAGGACTGAAGCTTTCTTT
TRBV6-1	TRBJ1-2	many	TRBD1	CASSEVTGANYGYTF	TGTGCCAGCAGTGAAGTAACAGGGGCAAACTATGGCTACACCTTC
TRBV28	TRBJ2-1	many	TRBD2	CASSLSRDYYNEQFF	TGTGCCAGCAGTTTATCCCGGGACTACTACAATGAGCAGTTCTTC
TRBV29-1	TRBJ2-1	many	-	CSVVAWSGTEQFF	TGCAGCGTTGTCGCTTGGTCGGGCACTGAGCAGTTCTTC
TRBV28	TRBJ2-5	medium-sized	-	CASRERRGKTQYF	TGTGCCAGCAGAGAACGGAGAGGGAAGACCCAGTACTTC
TRBV28	TRBJ1-2	many	TRBD1	CASSIGQGAGGYTF	TGTGCCAGCAGCATCGGACAGGGGGCAGGGGGCTACACCTTC
TRBV28	TRBJ2-5	many	TRBD1	CASSLTFPGTGQETQYF	TGTGCCAGCAGTTTGACTTTCCCCGGGACAGGACAAGAGACCCAGTACTTC
TRBV6-6	TRBJ2-3	many	-	CASSYGRGTDTQYF	TGTGCCAGCAGTTACGGCCGGGGTACAGATACGCAGTATTTT
TRBV6-6	TRBJ2-3	many	TRBD2	CASSPSLAASTDTQYF	TGTGCCAGCAGCCCATCGCTAGCGGCTAGCACAGATACGCAGTATTTT
TRBV20-1	TRBJ2-5	few	TRBD2	CSARAAGGIETQYF	TGCAGTGCCAGAGCGGCGGGGGGCATCGAGACCCAGTACTTC
TRBV28	TRBJ2-1	medium-sized	TRBD2	CASLSGRARTSYNEQFF	TGTGCCAGCCTTAGCGGGAGGGCCCGGACGTCCTACAATGAGCAGTTCTTC
TRBV2	TRBJ2-5	medium-sized	-	CASSEKAGRETQYF	TGTGCCAGCAGTGAAAAGGCAGGGCGAGAGACCCAGTACTTC
TRBV5-5	TRBJ1-1	many	-	CASSRTGEAFF	TGTGCCAGCAGCCGGACGGGGGAAGCTTTCTTT
TRBV10-3	TRBJ1-6	many	TRBD1	CAISSDRGRDSPLHF	TGTGCCATCAGTTCAGACAGGGGTAGGGATTCACCCCTCCACTTT
TRBV12-3/TRBV12-4	TRBJ1-5	many	-	CASSFGAGAQPQHF	TGTGCCAGCAGTTTCGGGGCAGGGGCACAGCCCCAGCATTTT
TRBV6-6	TRBJ1-1	medium-sized	-	CASSPGGRENTEAFF	TGTGCCAGCAGCCCTGGGGGGAGGGAGAACACTGAAGCTTTCTTT
TRBV30	TRBJ2-1	many	TRBD2	CAWVPGLAGRASYNEQFF	TGTGCCTGGGTTCCGGGACTAGCGGGGAGGGCCTCCTACAATGAGCAGTTCTTC
TRBV27	TRBJ1-2	many	-	CASRRDGVIYGYTF	TGTGCCAGCCGCCGGGACGGCGTAATATATGGCTACACCTTC
TRBV3-1	TRBJ2-7	many	-	CASSLLLGSKYF	TGTGCCAGCAGCCTCCTTTTGGGGAGCAAGTACTTC
TRBV6-1	TRBJ2-1	many	TRBD2	CASGAGVGQFF	TGTGCCAGCGGTGCGGGGGTTGGGCAGTTCTTC
TRBV20-1	TRBJ2-3	many	-	CSASRQGPGTDTQYF	TGCAGTGCTAGCAGGCAGGGCCCCGGCACAGATACGCAGTATTTT
TRBV12-3/TRBV12-4	TRBJ1-1	-	-	CASSLLSGATEAFF	TGTGCCAGCAGTTTACTCTCTGGTGCCACTGAAGCTTTCTTT
TRBV19	TRBJ2-3	many	TRBD2	CASGAGGPDTQYF	TGTGCCAGTGGTGCGGGAGGGCCAGATACGCAGTATTTT
TRBV13	TRBJ2-7	many	-	CASSLMAESYEQYF	TGTGCCAGCAGCTTAATGGCAGAGTCCTACGAGCAGTACTTC
TRBV28	TRBJ2-1	many	-	CASSLGGGPINEQFF	TGTGCCAGCAGTTTAGGAGGGGGGCCGATCAATGAGCAGTTCTTC
TRBV6-1	TRBJ1-5	medium-sized	-	CASLEGSNQPQHF	TGTGCCAGCCTGGAGGGAAGCAATCAGCCCCAGCATTTT
TRBV5-1	TRBJ2-1	many	-	CASSLRGDQFF	TGCGCCAGCAGCTTGAGAGGGGACCAGTTCTTC
TRBV27	TRBJ2-3	medium-sized	-	CASSLQYTDTQYF	TGTGCCAGCAGTCTGCAATACACAGATACGCAGTATTTT
TRBV11-2	TRBJ2-3	medium-sized	TRBD2	CASSFLWASGGAADTQYF	TGTGCCAGCAGCTTCCTCTGGGCTAGCGGGGGGGCGGCAGATACGCAGTATTTT
TRBV5-1	TRBJ1-3	many	-	CASSLGLRSGNTIYF	TGCGCCAGCAGCTTGGGACTGCGCTCTGGAAACACCATATATTTT
TRBV7-9	TRBJ2-1	many	TRBD2	CASSLQRLANNEQFF	TGTGCCAGCAGCCTACAACGACTAGCCAACAATGAGCAGTTCTTC
TRBV9	TRBJ1-5	many	-	CASSVGGYSNQPQHF	TGTGCCAGCAGCGTAGGCGGTTATAGCAATCAGCCCCAGCATTTT
TRBV7-9	TRBJ2-1	-	-	CASSSWNEQFF	TGTGCCAGCAGCTCATGGAATGAGCAGTTCTTC
TRBV11-2	TRBJ2-7	many	TRBD2	CASSLYAGDYEQYF	TGTGCCAGCAGCTTATACGCGGGAGACTACGAGCAGTACTTC
TRBV5-4	TRBJ1-1	many	TRBD1	CASSDRGLSTEAFF	TGTGCCAGCAGCGACAGGGGGCTGAGCACTGAAGCTTTCTTT
TRBV15	TRBJ1-5	medium-sized	-	CATSRDRQGKPQHF	TGTGCCACCAGCAGAGATCGGCAGGGGAAGCCCCAGCATTTT